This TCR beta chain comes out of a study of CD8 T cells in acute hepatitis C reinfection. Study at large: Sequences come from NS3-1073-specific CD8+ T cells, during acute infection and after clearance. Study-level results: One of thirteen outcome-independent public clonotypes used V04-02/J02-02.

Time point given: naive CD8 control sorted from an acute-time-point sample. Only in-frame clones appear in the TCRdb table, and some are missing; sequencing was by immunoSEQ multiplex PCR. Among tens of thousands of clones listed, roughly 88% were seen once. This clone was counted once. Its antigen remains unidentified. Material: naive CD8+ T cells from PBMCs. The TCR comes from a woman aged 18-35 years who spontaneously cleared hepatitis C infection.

CDR3 sequence reads: CASSLAGLAGYEQFF. In DNA form, the CDR3 reads TGTGCCAGCAGCTTGGCTGGACTAGCGGGATACGAGCAGTTCTTC. This chain connects TRBV5-4 to TRBJ2-1, with 12 bases identical to TRBD2. CDR3 size: 15 residues. The ends lost 0 bases at V and 10 bases at J; junction bases unmatched: 5. CDR1 is SGHNT and CDR2 is YYREEE in the germline V gene (reference sequence).